The source of this T cell receptor beta chain is a study of PD-L1 blockade in urothelial cancer. As for the study in general: About 90% of the roughly 29 patients were men with bladder-origin urothelial cancer. Patients had received 0 to 3 prior chemotherapy regimens. There were a median of roughly 140,000 T cells in blood samples.

This clone was observed a few times. Sequenced by immunoSEQ multiplex PCR; TCRdb stores in-frame clones only, minus some. This sample carries tens of thousands of clones, about four fifths of them seen once, and the ten largest clones take roughly 4.5%. Germline loops: CDR1 KGHSH, CDR2 LQKENI. Deletions cut 3 bases from V and 5 bases from J, with 16 bases between. The CDR3 runs 16 residues. The chain carries TRBV18 and TRBJ2-2; D gene ambiguous. The receptor was isolated from a man in his 70s with urothelial cancer. Material: PBMCs, obtained around atezolizumab (anti-PD-L1) treatment. The CDR3 spells CASSPLAAIGTGELFF. The CDR3 nucleotides are TGTGCCAGCTCACCTCTCGCGGCTATAGGTACCGGGGAGCTGTTTTTT. The variable domain in full, with the rest retrieved from reference TRBV18 and TRBJ2-2, is NAGVMQNPRHLVRRRGQEARLRCSPMKGHSHVYWYRQLPEEGLKFMVYLQKENIIDESGMPKERFSAEFPKEGPSILRIQQVVRGDSAAYFCASSPLAAIGTGELFFGEGSRLTVL.